One and the same sample provided the 22 T cell receptor beta chains below, sequenced in a study of T cell responses to AZD1222 COVID-19 vaccine. Produced via immunoSEQ multiplex PCR; TCRdb's table is partial and in-frame only. The sample holds roughly 140,000 clones; roughly 94% are singletons and the top ten take 1.3%. The sequences come from peripheral blood, collected on day 0 of AZD1222 vaccination. These receptors were collected from an adult in good health.

The rearrangement uses TRBV5-1 and TRBJ2-5; D is undetermined. The CDR3 runs to 13 residues. Germline V gene lookup returns CDR1 SGHRS and CDR2 YFSETQ. V shed 1 base and J shed 2 bases, with 6 bases lying between them. In DNA, the CDR3 is TGCGCCAGCAGCTTGAACACTCAAGAGACCCAGTACTTC. Translation gives CASSLNTQETQYF.

The J gene is TRBJ1-2, the V gene TRBV29-1, with 12 nucleotides matching TRBD1. The CDR3 sequence is 14 residues long. The germline V gene has CDR1 SQVTM and CDR2 ANQGSEA. V lost 4 bases and J lost 8; bases outside the gene matches: 8. CDR3 protein: CSVAPGTGGAGYTF. Written as DNA, the CDR3 is TGCAGCGTTGCGCCCGGGACAGGGGGCGCGGGCTACACCTTC.

J is TRBJ2-3 and V is TRBV4-1; D not certain. Germline CDR1 MGHRA, CDR2 YSYEKL. The CDR3 contains 14 residues. Trimming took 0 bases from V and 4 from J, leaving 8 bases between them. In DNA, the CDR3 is TGCGCCAGCAGCCAAGATCGGTCGGCAGATACGCAGTATTTT. Its translation is CASSQDRSADTQYF.

The CDR3 sequence: CASSLEQGRGYGYTF. The CDR3 DNA reads TGTGCCAGCAGTTTAGAGCAGGGTCGGGGCTATGGCTACACCTTC. The chain recombines TRBV27 with TRBJ1-2; tentative D call: TRBD1 (5 bases). V was trimmed by 2 bases and J by 4 bases, leaving 14 bases between them. The CDR3 runs to 15 residues. Germline CDR1 and CDR2: MNHEY and SMNVEV (reference sequence).

This rearrangement joins TRBV4-1 to TRBJ1-5; the D gene is possibly TRBD1 (6 bases). Germline CDR1 reads MGHRA; CDR2 reads YSYEKL. The CDR3 totals 15 residues. The V end was cut by 2 bases, the J end by 3 bases, with 11 bases between. CDR3 nucleotide sequence: TGCGCCAGCAGCCAACAGGACAGACCCAATCAGCCCCAGCATTTT. This encodes CASSQQDRPNQPQHF.

The gene calls are TRBV5-1 and TRBJ2-7; 7 bases match TRBD2. V was pared by 0 bases and J by 4 bases, with 7 bases of the junction left unmatched. The CDR3 runs 15 residues. Per germline, CDR1 SGHRS and CDR2 YFSETQ. For the CDR3, the DNA is TGCGCCAGCAGCTTGGGCCTAAGCGGGACTTACGAGCAGTACGTC. Its protein product is CASSLGLSGTYEQYV.

CDR3 bases: TGTGCCAGCAGCGCTGAGAGGACAGGGGGAAATTCACCCCTCCACTTT. Translation: CASSAERTGGNSPLHF. The chain couples TRBV11-1 to TRBJ1-6, with 10 bases that match TRBD1. The V and J ends lost 5 bases and 7 bases, in that order; junction bases with no gene match: 8. CDR1 is SGHAT, CDR2 FQDESV, per germline (reference sequence). CDR3 length: 16 residues.

This clone appeared a few times. The J gene is TRBJ1-2, the V gene TRBV19; 10 nucleotides line up with TRBD1. The germline gives CDR1 LNHDA, CDR2 SQIVND (reference sequence). This CDR3 region has 14 residues. The V gene end was trimmed by 5 bases and the J gene end by 7 bases; junction bases not matched to a gene: 7. CDR3 in amino acids: CASSDRGRSVGYTF. Written as DNA, the CDR3 is TGTGCCAGTAGTGACAGGGGGCGTTCAGTTGGCTACACCTTC.

This clone was found a few times. The chain has TRBV7-2 and TRBJ2-1; 10 bases fit TRBD2. Germline values: CDR1 SGHTA, CDR2 FQGNSA. The CDR3 has 15 amino acids. V shed 5 bases and J 5 bases; nucleotides not matched to a gene: 6. CDR3 in amino acids: CASSITSGKHNEQFF. In DNA, the CDR3 is TGTGCCAGCAGCATAACTAGCGGGAAGCACAATGAGCAGTTCTTC. The variable domain in full, completed from reference TRBV7-2 and TRBJ2-1, reads GAGVSQSPSNKVTEKGKDVELRCDPISGHTALYWYRQSLGQGLEFLIYFQGNSAPDKSGLPSDRFSAERTGGSVSTLTIQRTQQEDSAVYLCASSITSGKHNEQFFGPGTRLTVL.

The V call is TRBV4-2, the J call TRBJ2-2, with 8 bases fitting TRBD2. The CDR3 totals 19 residues. The ends lost 5 bases at V and 0 bases at J; junction bases unmatched: 14. The germline V gene has CDR1 LGHNA and CDR2 YNFKEQ. The CDR3 protein is CASSSPTGLAGANTGELFF. The CDR3 DNA follows: TGTGCCAGCAGCTCCCCCACGGGGCTAGCGGGTGCGAACACCGGGGAGCTGTTTTTT.

The chain links TRBV7-9 to TRBJ1-2; 9 nucleotides align to TRBD1. The CDR3 is 18 residues long. Losses at the gene ends were 1 base for V and 1 base for J; bases not matched to a gene: 10. CDR1 and CDR2 from the germline V gene are SEHNR and FQNEAQ (reference sequence). DNA of the CDR3: TGTGCCAGCAGCTTAGGGACAGGGGCCGTCATCCTTAACTATGGCTACACCTTC. This encodes CASSLGTGAVILNYGYTF.

V usage is TRBV5-1 and J usage is TRBJ1-1, with unresolved D. CDR3 size: 16 residues. Trimming removed 0 bases at V and 1 base at J, with 13 bases between. Germline V gives CDR1 SGHRS, CDR2 YFSETQ. The CDR3 sequence: CASSLGGVQSNTEAFF. As DNA, the CDR3 is TGCGCCAGCAGCTTGGGGGGAGTCCAATCGAACACTGAAGCTTTCTTT.

The rearrangement links TRBV12-5 to TRBJ2-3, with 7 bases lining up with TRBD1. J was trimmed by 4 bases and V by 6 bases; bases with no gene match: 10. CDR1 LGHNT and CDR2 FRNRAP come from the germline V gene. The CDR3 consists of 15 residues. The CDR3 reads CASGNTLTGPDTQYF. CDR3 DNA: TGTGCTAGTGGCAATACCTTGACAGGGCCAGATACGCAGTATTTT.

The chain is built from TRBV19 and TRBJ1-5; the D gene is possibly TRBD1 (5 bases). This CDR3 is 13 amino acids long. CDR1 and CDR2 from the germline V gene are LNHDA and SQIVND (reference sequence). Trimming shortened V by 9 bases and J by 4 bases, and 13 bases separated the two germline ends. The CDR3 DNA reads TGTGCCAGACCGGGGCAGCTAAATCAGCCCCAGCATTTT. Translated, it gives CARPGQLNQPQHF.

This CDR3 is CASSSPSSGNTIYF. In DNA, the CDR3 is TGTGCCAGCAGTTCCCCGAGCTCTGGAAACACCATATATTTT. This chain connects TRBV27 to TRBJ1-3; D uncertain. Germline V gene lookup returns CDR1 MNHEY and CDR2 SMNVEV (reference sequence). CDR3 length equals 14 residues. V was shortened by 4 bases and J by 0 bases, with 7 bases between the two germline ends.

This rearrangement joins TRBV7-9 to TRBJ2-5; TRBD1 matches at 12 bases. Germline trimming cut 5 bases from V and 6 bases from J; bases unmatched to any gene: 7. Per the germline V gene, CDR1 is SEHNR and CDR2 is FQNEAQ (reference sequence). The CDR3 is 15 amino acids. DNA of the CDR3: TGTGCCAGCAGCCGAAACCGGGACAGGGGGCAGACCCAGTACTTC. Translating gives CASSRNRDRGQTQYF. Variable domain in full (rest from reference TRBV7-9 and TRBJ2-5): DTGVSQNPRHKITKRGQNVTFRCDPISEHNRLYWYRQTLGQGPEFLTYFQNEAQLEKSRLLSDRFSAERPKGSFSTLEIQRTEQGDSAMYLCASSRNRDRGQTQYFGPGTRLLVL.

This clone showed up just a few times. This chain uses TRBV7-8 with TRBJ2-7; D is perhaps TRBD2 (6 bases). V lost 5 bases and J 0 bases, leaving 20 bases between the germline ends. This CDR3 region has 17 residues. The germline V gene has CDR1 SGHVS and CDR2 FQNEAQ. CDR3 in amino acids: CASSLRLRGRPSYEQYV. The CDR3, as DNA: TGTGCCAGCAGCCTACGATTGAGAGGGAGGCCCTCCTACGAGCAGTACGTC.

The chain couples TRBV2 to TRBJ1-1; weak D call: TRBD1 (5 bases). This CDR3 is built from 12 residues. Trimming took 4 bases from V and 6 from J, leaving 9 bases between them. Looked up from germline, CDR1 is SNHLY and CDR2 is FYNNEI. Here the CDR3 DNA reads TGTGCCAGCAGTGGAAGGGGTTCTGAAGCTTTCTTT. Amino acids: CASSGRGSEAFF.

The V and J genes are TRBV3-1 (or the pseudogene TRBV3-2) and TRBJ1-2; D call uncertain. This CDR3 region has 12 residues. From germline, CDR1 is LGHDT and CDR2 YNNKEL (reference sequence). Trimming removed 1 base at V and 5 bases at J, with 5 bases between. Here the CDR3 DNA reads TGTGCCAGCAGCCAAGTGGGTTATGGCTACACCTTC. Protein sequence: CASSQVGYGYTF.

V usage is TRBV30 and J usage is TRBJ1-2; 9 bases are shared with TRBD1. The CDR3 is 14 residues long. Per germline, CDR1 GTSNPN and CDR2 SVGIG (reference sequence). V gave up 2 bases and J gave up 2 bases; unmatched junction bases: 3. The CDR3 sequence: CAWSRDRVNYGYTF. The CDR3 nucleotides are TGTGCCTGGAGTAGGGACAGGGTGAACTATGGCTACACCTTC.

CDR3 protein: CATRVGGHTEAFF. CDR3 DNA: TGTGCCACACGGGTGGGGGGGCACACTGAAGCTTTCTTT. The chain links TRBV10-3 to TRBJ1-1, with TRBD1 as a possible D gene (6 bases). CDR3 length equals 13 residues. The V end lost 10 bases, the J end lost 3 bases, and 15 bases lay between the germline ends. Germline assignment: CDR1 ENHRY and CDR2 SYGVKD.

V and J are TRBV7-9 and TRBJ1-5, with TRBD1 matching over 11 bases. V lost 4 bases to trimming and J lost 7 bases; unmatched junction nucleotides: 9. This CDR3 has 16 amino acids. Germline-derived CDR1 and CDR2 are SEHNR and FQNEAQ (reference sequence). The CDR3 region is CASSSSEGQGVQPQHF. In DNA form, the CDR3 reads TGTGCCAGCAGCTCCTCAGAGGGACAGGGGGTACAGCCCCAGCATTTT. Drawing the rest from reference TRBV7-9 and TRBJ1-5, the complete variable domain is DTGVSQNPRHKITKRGQNVTFRCDPISEHNRLYWYRQTLGQGPEFLTYFQNEAQLEKSRLLSDRFSAERPKGSFSTLEIQRTEQGDSAMYLCASSSSEGQGVQPQHFGDGTRLSIL.